A single sample is the source of the 3 T cell receptor beta chains below, sequenced in a study of low-dose radiotherapy and immunotherapy resistance in tumors. First-strand cDNA used TRAV- and TRBV-specific primers, covering alpha and beta chains. For amplifying TCRs, the PCR ran for approximately 18 cycles with Phusion, which was used together with a constant-region primer and the adapter on the V primers. MiXCR, applied by TCRdb to the reads, yields one record per CDR3 protein. This sample has around 7,300 distinct CDR3 sequences, with approximately 80% found just once. Receptors were obtained from a human donor with advanced metastatic prostate, ovarian, gallbladder or colorectal cancer (not recorded which). This table probably holds off-target reads from a library built for another chain.

This chain connects TRBV29-1 to TRBJ2-4; D not certain. V lost 4 bases and J 0 bases, leaving 10 bases between the germline ends. This CDR3 region has 14 residues. Germline CDR1 and CDR2: SQVTM and ANQGSEA. Written as DNA, the CDR3 is TGCAGCGTTGGCCCGGTCGGAGCCAAAAACATTCAGTACTTC. Translation gives CSVGPVGAKNIQYF.

The J gene is TRBJ2-7, the V gene TRBV2; 9 bases are a match to TRBD1. V trimming: 8 bases; J trimming: 1 base; junction bases outside the gene matches: 6. Germline CDR1 is SNHLY and CDR2 is FYNNEI. This CDR3 is 14 amino acids long. The CDR3 region is CASGGGTGSYEQYF. In nucleotides, the CDR3 is TGTGCCAGCGGGGGTGGGACAGGGTCCTACGAGCAGTACTTC.

The gene calls are TRBV20-1 and TRBJ1-5; D is ambiguous. The V end lost 0 bases, the J end lost 1 base, and 10 bases lay between the germline ends. The CDR3 extends over 15 amino acids. CDR1 and CDR2 (germline): DFQATT, SNEGSKA (reference sequence). The CDR3 coding sequence is TGCAGTGCTAGAGATCGCTGGAGCAGCAATCAGCCCCAGCATTTT. Translating gives CSARDRWSSNQPQHF.